This record looks at one TCR beta chain sequence and its context. What it binds is not known. The CDR3 contains 12 residues. Trimming removed 2 bases at V and 12 bases at J, with 13 bases between. The germline V gene encodes CDR1 MNHEY and CDR2 SVGAGI. The data were taken from a study of blood T cells in healthy people across ages. Looking at the study overall: Template switching captured about one barcoded beta molecule per two T cells. General study results and limits: Donors of long life had a larger count of naive CD4+ cells and greater diversity than aged donors.

Each individual donor underwent a draw of ten milliliters of peripheral blood. Together with a sample-barcoded 5' primer, a J-beta primer mix was included in a second PCR lasting roughly 6 to 12 cycles. From each sample, at least 3 million paired-end reads containing CDR3 were obtained. TCRdb re-analysed the 5' RACE reads in MiXCR, keeping a single row per CDR3 protein. Seen here are about 1.5 million distinct CDR3 sequences, approximately 43% observed once, and the top ten hold approximately 4%. The J gene is TRBJ1-2, the V gene TRBV6-5; D unresolved. This TCR was recovered from a woman in her late teens or twenties in good health. The sample taken for sequencing was blood. CDR3 residues: CASSYGAYPHTF. In DNA, the CDR3 is TGTGCCAGCAGTTACGGTGCCTACCCCCACACCTTC.